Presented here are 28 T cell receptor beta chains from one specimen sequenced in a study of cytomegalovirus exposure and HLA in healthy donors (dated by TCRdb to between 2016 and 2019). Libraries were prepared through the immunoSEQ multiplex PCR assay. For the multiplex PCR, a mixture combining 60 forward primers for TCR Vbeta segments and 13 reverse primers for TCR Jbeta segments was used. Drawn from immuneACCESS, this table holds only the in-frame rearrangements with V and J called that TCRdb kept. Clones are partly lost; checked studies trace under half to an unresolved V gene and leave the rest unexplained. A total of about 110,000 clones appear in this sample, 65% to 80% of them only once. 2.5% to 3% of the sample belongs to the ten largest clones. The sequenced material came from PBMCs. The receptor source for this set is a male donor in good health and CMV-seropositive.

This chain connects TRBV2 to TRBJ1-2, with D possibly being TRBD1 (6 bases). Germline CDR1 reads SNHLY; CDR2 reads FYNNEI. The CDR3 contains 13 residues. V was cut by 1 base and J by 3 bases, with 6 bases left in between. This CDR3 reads CASSEGTDYGYTF. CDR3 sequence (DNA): TGTGCCAGCAGTGAAGGGACAGACTATGGCTACACCTTC.

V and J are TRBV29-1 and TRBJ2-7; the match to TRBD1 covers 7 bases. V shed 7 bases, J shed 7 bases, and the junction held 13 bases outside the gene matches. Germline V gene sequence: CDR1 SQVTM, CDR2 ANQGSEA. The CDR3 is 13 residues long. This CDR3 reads CSGRDSGVKEQYF. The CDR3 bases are TGCAGCGGCCGGGACAGTGGGGTTAAGGAGCAGTACTTC.

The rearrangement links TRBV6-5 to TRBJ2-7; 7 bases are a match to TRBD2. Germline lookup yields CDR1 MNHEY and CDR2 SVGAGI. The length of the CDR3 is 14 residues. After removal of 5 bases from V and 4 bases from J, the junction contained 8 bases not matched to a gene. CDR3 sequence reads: CASSQPGGRYEQYF. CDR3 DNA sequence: TGTGCCAGCAGTCAACCGGGGGGTCGATACGAGCAGTACTTC.

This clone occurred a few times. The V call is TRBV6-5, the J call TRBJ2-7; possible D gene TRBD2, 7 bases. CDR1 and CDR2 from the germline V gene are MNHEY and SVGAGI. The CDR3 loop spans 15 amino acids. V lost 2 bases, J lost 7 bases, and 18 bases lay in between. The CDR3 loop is CASSYQGGGAGEQYF. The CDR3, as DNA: TGTGCCAGCAGTTACCAAGGCGGGGGCGCTGGAGAGCAGTACTTC.

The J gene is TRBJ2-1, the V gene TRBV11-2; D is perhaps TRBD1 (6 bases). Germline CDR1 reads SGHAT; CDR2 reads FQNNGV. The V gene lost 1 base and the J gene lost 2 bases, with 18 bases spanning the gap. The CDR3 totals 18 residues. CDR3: CASSLVIGARGAYNEQFF. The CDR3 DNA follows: TGTGCCAGCAGCTTAGTGATTGGCGCCAGGGGAGCCTACAATGAGCAGTTCTTC.

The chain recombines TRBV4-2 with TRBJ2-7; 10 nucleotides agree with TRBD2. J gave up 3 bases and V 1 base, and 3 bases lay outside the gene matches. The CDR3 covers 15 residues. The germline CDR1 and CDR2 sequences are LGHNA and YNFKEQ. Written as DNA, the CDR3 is TGTGCCAGCAGCCAAGGATTAGCGGGGGGCTACGAGCAGTACTTC. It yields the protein CASSQGLAGGYEQYF.

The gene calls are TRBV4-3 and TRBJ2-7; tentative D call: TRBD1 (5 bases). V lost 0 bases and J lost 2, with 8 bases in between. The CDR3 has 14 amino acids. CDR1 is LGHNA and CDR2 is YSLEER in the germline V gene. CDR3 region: CASSQDGRAYEQYF. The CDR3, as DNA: TGCGCCAGCAGCCAAGATGGCAGGGCCTACGAGCAGTACTTC.

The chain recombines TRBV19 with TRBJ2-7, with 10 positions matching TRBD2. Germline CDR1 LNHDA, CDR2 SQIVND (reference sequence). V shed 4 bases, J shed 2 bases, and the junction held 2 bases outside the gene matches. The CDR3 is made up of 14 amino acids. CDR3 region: CASSRTSGTYEQYF. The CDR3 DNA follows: TGTGCCAGTAGTAGGACTAGCGGTACCTACGAGCAGTACTTC.

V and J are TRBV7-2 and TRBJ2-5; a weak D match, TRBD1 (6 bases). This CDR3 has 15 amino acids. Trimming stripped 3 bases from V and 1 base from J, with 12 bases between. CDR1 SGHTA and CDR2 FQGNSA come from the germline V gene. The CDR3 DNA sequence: TGTGCCAGCAGCTTGGACAGCGGATTCCAAGAGACCCAGTACTTC. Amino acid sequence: CASSLDSGFQETQYF.

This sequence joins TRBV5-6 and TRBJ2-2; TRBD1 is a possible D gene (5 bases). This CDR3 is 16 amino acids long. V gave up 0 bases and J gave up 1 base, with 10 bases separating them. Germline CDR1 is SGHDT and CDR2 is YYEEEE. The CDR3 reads CASSLESGLNTGELFF. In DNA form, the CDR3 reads TGTGCCAGCAGCTTGGAGTCAGGGTTGAACACCGGGGAGCTGTTTTTT. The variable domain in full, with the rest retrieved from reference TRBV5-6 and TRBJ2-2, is DAGVTQSPTHLIKTRGQQVTLRCSPKSGHDTVSWYQQALGQGPQFIFQYYEEEERQRGNFPDRFSGHQFPNYSSELNVNALLLGDSALYLCASSLESGLNTGELFFGEGSRLTVL.

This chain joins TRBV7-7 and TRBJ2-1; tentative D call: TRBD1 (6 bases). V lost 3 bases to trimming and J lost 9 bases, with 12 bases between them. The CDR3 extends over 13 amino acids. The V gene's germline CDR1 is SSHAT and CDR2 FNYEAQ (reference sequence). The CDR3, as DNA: TGTGCCAGCAGCTTGCTGCAAGGGGGTGAGCAGTTCTTC. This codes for CASSLLQGGEQFF. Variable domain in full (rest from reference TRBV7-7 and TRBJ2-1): GAGVSQSPRYKVTKRGQDVTLRCDPISSHATLYWYQQALGQGPEFLTYFNYEAQPDKSGLPSDRFSAERPEGSISTLTIQRTEQRDSAMYRCASSLLQGGEQFFGPGTRLTVL.

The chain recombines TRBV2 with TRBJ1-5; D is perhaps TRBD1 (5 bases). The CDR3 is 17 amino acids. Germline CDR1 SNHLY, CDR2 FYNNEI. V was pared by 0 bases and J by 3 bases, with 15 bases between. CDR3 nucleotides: TGTGCCAGCAGTGAAGCGGCGGGGGGACGGCACAATCAGCCCCAGCATTTT. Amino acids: CASSEAAGGRHNQPQHF. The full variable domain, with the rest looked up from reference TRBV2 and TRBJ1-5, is EPEVTQTPSHQVTQMGQEVILRCVPISNHLYFYWYRQILGQKVEFLVSFYNNEISEKSEIFDDQFSVERPDGSNFTLKIRSTKLEDSAMYFCASSEAAGGRHNQPQHFGDGTRLSIL.

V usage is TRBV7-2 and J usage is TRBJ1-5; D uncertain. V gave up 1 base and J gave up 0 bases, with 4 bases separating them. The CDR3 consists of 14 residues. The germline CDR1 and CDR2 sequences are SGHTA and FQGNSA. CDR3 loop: CASSLDHSNQPQHF. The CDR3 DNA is TGTGCCAGCAGCTTAGATCATAGCAATCAGCCCCAGCATTTT.

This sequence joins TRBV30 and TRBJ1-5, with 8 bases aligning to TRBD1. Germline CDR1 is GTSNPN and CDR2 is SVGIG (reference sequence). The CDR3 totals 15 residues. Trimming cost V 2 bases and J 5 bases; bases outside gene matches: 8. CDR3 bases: TGTGCCTGGAGTCCCCGCCCAGGGGGCCATCAGCCCCAGCATTTT. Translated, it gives CAWSPRPGGHQPQHF. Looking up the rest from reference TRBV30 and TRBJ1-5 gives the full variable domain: SQTIHQWPATLVQPVGSPLSLECTVEGTSNPNLYWYRQAAGRGLQLLFYSVGIGQISSEVPQNLSASRPQDRQFILSSKKLLLSDSGFYLCAWSPRPGGHQPQHFGDGTRLSIL.

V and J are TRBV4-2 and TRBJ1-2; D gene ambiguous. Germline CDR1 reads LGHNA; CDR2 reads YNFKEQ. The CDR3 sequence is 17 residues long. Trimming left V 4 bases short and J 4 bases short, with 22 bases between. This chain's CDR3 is CASSRGGQDETGYGYTF. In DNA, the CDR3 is TGTGCCAGCAGCCGGGGAGGGCAGGACGAGACGGGCTATGGCTACACCTTC.

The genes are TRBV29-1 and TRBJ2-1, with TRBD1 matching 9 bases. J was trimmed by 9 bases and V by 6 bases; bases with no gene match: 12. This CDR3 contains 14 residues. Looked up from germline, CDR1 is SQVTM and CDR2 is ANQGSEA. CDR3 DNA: TGCAGCGTCAAAGAACAGGGGGCTATCCGTGAGCAGTTCTTC. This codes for CSVKEQGAIREQFF.

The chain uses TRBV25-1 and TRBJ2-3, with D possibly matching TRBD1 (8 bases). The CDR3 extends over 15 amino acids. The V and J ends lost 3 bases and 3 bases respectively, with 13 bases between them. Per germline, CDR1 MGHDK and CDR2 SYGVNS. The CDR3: CASSEYRGGTDTQYF. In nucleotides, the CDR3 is TGTGCCAGCAGTGAGTACAGGGGGGGGACAGATACGCAGTATTTT.

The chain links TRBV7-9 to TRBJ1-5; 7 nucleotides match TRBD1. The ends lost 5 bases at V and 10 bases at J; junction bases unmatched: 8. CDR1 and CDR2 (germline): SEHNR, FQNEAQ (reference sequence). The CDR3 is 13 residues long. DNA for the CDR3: TGTGCCAGCAGCCCTCAGGGGGTCAGCCCCCAGCATTTT. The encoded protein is CASSPQGVSPQHF.

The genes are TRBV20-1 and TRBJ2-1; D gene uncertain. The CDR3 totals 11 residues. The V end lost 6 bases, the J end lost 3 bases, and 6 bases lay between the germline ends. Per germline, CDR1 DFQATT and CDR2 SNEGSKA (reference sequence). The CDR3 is CSATGYNEQFF. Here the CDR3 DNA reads TGCAGTGCCACCGGCTACAATGAGCAGTTCTTC.

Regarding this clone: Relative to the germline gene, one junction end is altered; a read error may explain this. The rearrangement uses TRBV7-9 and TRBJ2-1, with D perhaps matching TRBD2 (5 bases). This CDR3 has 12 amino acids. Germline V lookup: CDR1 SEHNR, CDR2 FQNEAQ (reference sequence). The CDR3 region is CSSSGTYNEQFF. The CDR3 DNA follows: TGTTCCAGCAGCGGTACTTACAATGAGCAGTTCTTC.

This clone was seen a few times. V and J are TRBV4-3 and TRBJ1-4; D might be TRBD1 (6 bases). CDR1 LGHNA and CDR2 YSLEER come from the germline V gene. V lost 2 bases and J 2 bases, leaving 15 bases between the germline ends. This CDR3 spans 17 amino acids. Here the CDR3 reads CASSQHLTGQTNEKLFF. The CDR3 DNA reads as TGCGCCAGCAGCCAACACCTAACAGGGCAGACTAATGAAAAACTGTTTTTT.

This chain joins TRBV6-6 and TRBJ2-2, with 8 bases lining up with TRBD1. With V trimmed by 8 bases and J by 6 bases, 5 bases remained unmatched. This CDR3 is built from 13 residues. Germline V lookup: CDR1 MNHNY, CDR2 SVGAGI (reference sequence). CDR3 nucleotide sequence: TGTGCCAGCCCGGACAGGGTGGCCGGGGAGCTGTTTTTT. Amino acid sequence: CASPDRVAGELFF.

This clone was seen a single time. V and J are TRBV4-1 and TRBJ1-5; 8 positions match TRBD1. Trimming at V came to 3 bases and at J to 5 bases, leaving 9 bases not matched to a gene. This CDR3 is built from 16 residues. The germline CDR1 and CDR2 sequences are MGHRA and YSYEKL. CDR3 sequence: CASSQYTGGGHQPQHF. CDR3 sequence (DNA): TGCGCCAGCAGCCAGTATACAGGGGGAGGCCATCAGCCCCAGCATTTT.

The CDR3 reads CSGNRQYNEQFF. In DNA form, the CDR3 reads TGCAGCGGAAACAGACAGTACAATGAGCAGTTCTTC. The chain couples TRBV29-1 to TRBJ2-1, with D perhaps matching TRBD1 (5 bases). The length of the CDR3 is 12 residues. The V gene lost 7 bases and the J gene lost 4 bases, with 11 bases spanning the gap. The germline CDR1 and CDR2 sequences are SQVTM and ANQGSEA.

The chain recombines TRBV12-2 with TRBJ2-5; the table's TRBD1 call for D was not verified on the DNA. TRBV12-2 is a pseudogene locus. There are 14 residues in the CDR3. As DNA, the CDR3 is TGTGCAAGTCGCTTGGGACAGCTTCGAGAGACCCAGTACTTC. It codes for CASRLGQLRETQYF.

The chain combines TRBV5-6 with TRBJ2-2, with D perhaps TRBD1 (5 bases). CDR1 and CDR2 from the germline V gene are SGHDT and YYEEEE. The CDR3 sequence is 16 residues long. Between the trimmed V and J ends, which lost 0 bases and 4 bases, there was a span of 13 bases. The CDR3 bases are TGTGCCAGCAGCTTGGGGGCAGGGTGGAGCACCGGGGAGCTGTTTTTT. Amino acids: CASSLGAGWSTGELFF.

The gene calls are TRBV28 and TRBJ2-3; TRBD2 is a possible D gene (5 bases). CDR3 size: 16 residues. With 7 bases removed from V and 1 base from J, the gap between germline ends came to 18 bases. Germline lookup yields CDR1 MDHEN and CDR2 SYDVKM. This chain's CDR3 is CASKSLFGRGTDTQYF. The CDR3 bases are TGTGCCAGCAAAAGCCTCTTCGGGCGGGGCACAGATACGCAGTATTTT.

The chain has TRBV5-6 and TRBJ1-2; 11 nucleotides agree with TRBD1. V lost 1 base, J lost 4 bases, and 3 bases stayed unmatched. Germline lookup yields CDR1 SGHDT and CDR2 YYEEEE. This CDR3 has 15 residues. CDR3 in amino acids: CASSLMGTGGYGYTF. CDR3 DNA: TGTGCCAGCAGCTTGATGGGGACAGGGGGCTATGGCTACACCTTC. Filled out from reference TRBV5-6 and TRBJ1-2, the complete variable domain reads DAGVTQSPTHLIKTRGQQVTLRCSPKSGHDTVSWYQQALGQGPQFIFQYYEEEERQRGNFPDRFSGHQFPNYSSELNVNALLLGDSALYLCASSLMGTGGYGYTFGSGTRLTVV.